This TCR beta chain comes out of a study of OX40 agonist ivuxolimab in advanced cancers. Study-level findings and limits: Expanded peripheral T-cell antigen specificity went undetermined. Nonresponders, in some cases, also had low normalized T-cell clonal expansion.

Measured with immunoSEQ multiplex PCR; TCRdb has only the in-frame clones, and not every one. The data contain fewer than 90,000 clones, approximately 90% of them singletons. On this clone itself: Its antigen is not known.

V lost 4 bases, J lost 6 bases, and 10 bases lay in between. In germline, CDR1 is SGHTA, CDR2 FQGNSA. The CDR3 extends over 12 amino acids. Autoimmune disease history or systemic immunosuppression excluded patients. Specimen: CD4+ or CD8+ T cells sorted from blood, collected in a trial of the OX40 agonist ivuxolimab. This TCR came from an adult with an advanced solid tumor such as melanoma, head and neck, liver or kidney cancer. This chain uses TRBV7-2 with TRBJ2-7; the D is unclear. The CDR3 DNA sequence: TGTGCCAGCAGCTCGGCCGCCCGCGAGCAGTACTTC. As protein: CASSSAAREQYF.